The entry below describes one T cell receptor beta chain. What it binds is not known. This CDR3 region has 14 residues. Looked up from germline, CDR1 is MNHEY and CDR2 is SVGAGI. Trimming pared 0 bases from V and 8 bases from J, leaving 8 bases between. This specimen belongs to a study of a mutant IDH1 vaccine in newly diagnosed glioma. Across the study: The sex distribution of treated patients was 62.5% male and approximately 40% female, with a mean age of roughly 40 years. Beforehand, treatment had been radiotherapy, temozolomide, or both; the majority received both. Study results and caveats: The study observed vaccine-induced immune responses in roughly 93% of patients.

Time point here: baseline, week 1 (first vaccination visit). The treatment here: pre-vaccination baseline after standard-of-care therapy. New WHO grade 3 or 4 astrocytomas that were IDH1-mutant and ATRX-lost had been found in donors. The protocol was immunoSEQ multiplex PCR, while the TCRdb copy is restricted to in-frame clones and leaves out a portion. The sample lists approximately 54,000 clones, 70% to 90% occurring once. The chain carries TRBV6-5 and TRBJ1-6; D remains ambiguous. The clonotype originates from a man between 18 and 29 years old with glioma. The sequenced sample was PBMCs, obtained from a glioma patient treated with radiotherapy, temozolomide or both. CDR3 in DNA: TGTGCCAGCAGTTACTCGATGGGTTATTCACCCCTCCACTTT. It codes for CASSYSMGYSPLHF.